These T cell receptor beta chains were read from a single sample in a study of metastatic and nonmetastatic thyroid tumors. With MiXCR, TCRdb reprocessed the PCR reads. The sample yields 9,500 to 15,000 clones, 25% to 35% seen once. The sequencing input was tumor tissue. These TCRs come from a female donor with papillary thyroid cancer or a benign thyroid nodule (not recorded which). Some clones in this sample may be carry-over from other donors' samples. The CDR3 runs from the conserved cysteine through the conserved F or W. D genes are given only for firm matches. Expanded clones are given a class, and other clones once, few, many or no size at all.

size,V,D,J,CDR3,DNA
.,TRBV6-1,.,TRBJ1-1,CASSPPVGRGTEAFF,TGTGCCAGCAGTCCTCCTGTAGGGCGAGGGACTGAAGCTTTCTTT
.,TRBV6-2/TRBV6-3,TRBD1,TRBJ1-4,CASRRDRLNEKLFF,TGTGCCAGCAGACGGGACAGACTAAATGAAAAACTGTTTTTT
few,TRBV6-6,.,TRBJ1-2,CASSYSNRWAYGYTF,TGTGCCAGCAGTTACTCGAATCGGTGGGCCTATGGCTACACCTTC
once,TRBV18,TRBD1,TRBJ2-7,CASSLQGAPSSEQYF,TGTGCCAGCTCTCTACAGGGGGCCCCCAGCTCCGAGCAGTACTTC
many,TRBV10-3,.,TRBJ1-3,CAISDLYPGNTIYF,TGTGCCATCAGTGACCTATATCCTGGAAACACCATATATTTT
.,TRBV6-2/TRBV6-3,TRBD2,TRBJ2-7,CASSYTRTSGRFCDEQYF,TGTGCCAGCAGTTACACCAGGACTAGCGGGAGATTTTGCGACGAGCAGTACTTC
.,TRBV28,.,TRBJ1-1,CASSLLQLNTEAFF,TGTGCCAGCAGTTTATTACAGTTGAACACTGAAGCTTTCTTT
medium-sized,TRBV2,TRBD1,TRBJ1-1,CASLTGVGINTEAFF,TGTGCCAGCCTGACAGGGGTTGGGATTAACACTGAAGCTTTCTTT
many,TRBV19,.,TRBJ1-5,CASSTTWDINQPQHF,TGTGCCAGTAGTACCACTTGGGACATAAATCAGCCCCAGCATTTT
.,TRBV19,TRBD2,TRBJ2-7,CGLATDEQYF,TGTGGACTAGCCACAGACGAGCAGTACTTC
.,TRBV27,TRBD1,TRBJ2-6,CASSLDRPGANVLTF,TGTGCCAGCAGTTTGGACAGGCCTGGGGCCAACGTCCTGACTTTC
.,TRBV2,TRBD1,TRBJ1-1,CASILGTGAYAFF,TGTGCCAGCATTCTAGGGACAGGGGCATATGCTTTCTTT
.,TRBV6-6,.,TRBJ2-7,CASSYSIALSSYEQYF,TGTGCCAGCAGTTACTCGATAGCGCTTAGCTCCTACGAGCAGTACTTC
medium-sized,TRBV11-1,.,TRBJ1-2,CASSLQAGRANYGYTF,TGTGCCAGCAGCTTACAAGCGGGCAGGGCTAACTATGGCTACACCTTC
few,TRBV6-1,.,TRBJ1-3,CASSETGFGNTIYF,TGTGCCAGCAGTGAGACGGGGTTTGGAAACACCATATATTTT
.,TRBV28,.,TRBJ1-2,CASRFSRVDGYTF,TGTGCCAGCAGGTTTTCTAGGGTGGATGGCTACACCTTC
few,TRBV27,TRBD2,TRBJ2-3,CASILAVFPNNQYF,TGTGCCAGCATACTAGCGGTATTTCCCAATAACCAGTATTTT
.,TRBV20-1,TRBD2,TRBJ2-7,CSARGTSGSAYEQYF,TGCAGTGCTAGAGGGACTAGCGGGAGTGCCTACGAGCAGTACTTC
few,TRBV6-5,.,TRBJ2-7,CASSYADGTYEQYF,TGTGCCAGCAGTTACGCGGACGGTACCTACGAGCAGTACTTC
.,TRBV28,.,TRBJ1-2,CAISQVDSGFGGYTF,TGTGCCATCAGCCAAGTAGATTCAGGTTTTGGAGGCTACACCTTC
.,TRBV5-1,TRBD1,TRBJ2-3,CASSVGTDTDTQYF,TGCGCCAGCAGCGTGGGGACAGACACAGATACGCAGTATTTT
.,TRBV20-1,TRBD2,TRBJ2-7,CSARDIQGTSGIAEQYF,TGCAGTGCTAGAGATATCCAAGGGACTAGCGGGATCGCCGAGCAGTACTTC
few,TRBV28,.,TRBJ2-2,CASSTANTGELFF,TGTGCCAGCAGTACAGCGAACACCGGGGAGCTGTTTTTT
many,TRBV7-3,.,TRBJ2-2,CASSSTRNTGELFF,TGTGCCAGCAGCTCAACAAGAAACACCGGGGAGCTGTTTTTT